This T cell receptor beta chain was identified in a study of tumor-infiltrating lymphocytes in oesophageal squamous cell carcinoma. Germline-derived CDR1 and CDR2 are SGHTA and FQGTGA. Trimming removed 5 bases at V and 4 bases at J, with 9 bases between. The CDR3 runs to 14 residues. TCRdb re-derived calls from the PCR reads in MiXCR, one entry per CDR3 protein. The sample includes around 22,000 distinct CDR3 sequences, 34% of them seen just once. This clonotype was sampled from a female donor with esophageal squamous cell carcinoma. The rearrangement links TRBV7-3 to TRBJ2-6; D gene unclear. The specimen was esophageal tumor tissue. CDR3 sequence (DNA): TGTGCCAGCAGCCCCCCTACCGGGGCCAACGTCCTGACTTTC. Its protein product is CASSPPTGANVLTF.